This entry is about one T cell receptor beta chain. Using unique molecular identifiers, the investigators prepared the TCRbeta library. TCRdb reanalysed the PCR reads using MiXCR and keeps one entry per CDR3 protein. The sample shows about 400,000 distinct CDR3 sequences, roughly 20% of them seen only once. Trimming pared 6 bases from V and 6 bases from J, leaving 17 bases between. The CDR3 covers 14 residues. This record belongs to a study of T-cell reconstitution after alpha-beta-depleted transplantation in children. The TCR originated in a human donor who donated a stem cell graft to a child with acute myeloid leukemia. The sample was PBMCs from the stem cell graft donor, taken from the stem cell graft. The chain carries TRBV12-3 or TRBV12-4 and TRBJ1-1; a possible D gene is TRBD1 (5 bases). CDR3 in DNA: TGTGCCAGCAGACCAGATTCAGGGTCTGCTGAAGCTTTCTTT. Its translation is CASRPDSGSAEAFF.